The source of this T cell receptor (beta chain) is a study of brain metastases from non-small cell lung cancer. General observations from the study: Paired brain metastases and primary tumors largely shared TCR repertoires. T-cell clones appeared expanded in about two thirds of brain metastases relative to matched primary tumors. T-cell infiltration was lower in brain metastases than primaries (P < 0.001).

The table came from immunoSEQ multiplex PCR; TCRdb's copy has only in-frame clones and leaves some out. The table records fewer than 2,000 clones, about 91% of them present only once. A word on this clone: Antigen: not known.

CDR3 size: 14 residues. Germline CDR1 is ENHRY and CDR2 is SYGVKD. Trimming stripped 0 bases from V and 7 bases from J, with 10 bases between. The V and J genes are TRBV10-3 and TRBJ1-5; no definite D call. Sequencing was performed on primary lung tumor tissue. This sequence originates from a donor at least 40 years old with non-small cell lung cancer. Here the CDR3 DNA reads TGTGCCATCAGTGAGTCTGAGAGGCTCCAGCCCCAGCATTTT. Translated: CAISESERLQPQHF.